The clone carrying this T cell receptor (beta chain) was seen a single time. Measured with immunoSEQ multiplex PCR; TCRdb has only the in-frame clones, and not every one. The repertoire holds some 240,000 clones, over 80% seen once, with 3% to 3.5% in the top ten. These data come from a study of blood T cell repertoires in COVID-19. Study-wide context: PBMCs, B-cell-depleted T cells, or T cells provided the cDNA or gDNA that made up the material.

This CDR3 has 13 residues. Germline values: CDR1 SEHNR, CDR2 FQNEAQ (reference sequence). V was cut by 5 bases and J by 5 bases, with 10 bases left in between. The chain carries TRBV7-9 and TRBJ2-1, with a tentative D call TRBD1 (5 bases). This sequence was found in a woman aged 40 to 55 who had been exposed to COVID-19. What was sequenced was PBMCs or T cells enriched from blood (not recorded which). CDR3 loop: CASSLRQNNEQFF. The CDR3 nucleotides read TGTGCCAGCAGCCTAAGACAGAACAATGAGCAGTTCTTC.